Below, 23 T cell receptor beta chains from the same sample are listed, as sequenced in a study of breast tumors, draining lymph nodes, adjacent tissues. Axillary draining lymph nodes of breast cancer patients supplied the node samples. A single record per CDR3 protein comes from TCRdb applying MiXCR to the multiplex PCR reads. The table shows about 140,000 distinct CDR3 sequences, with 32% occurring only once. The sample consisted of axillary lymph node tissue. The source of these receptors is a female donor with breast cancer. Some clones in this sample may be carry-over from other donors' samples.

On this clonotype itself: Possible read error: a much larger clone is one base away. This rearrangement joins TRBV6-5 to TRBJ1-1; no reliable D call. The germline CDR1 and CDR2 sequences are MNHEY and SVGAGI. CDR3 length: 14 residues. The CDR3 is CACSLDTQVAEAFF. The DNA for the CDR3 is TGTGCCTGCAGTCTCGACACTCAGGTCGCTGAAGCTTTCTTT.

This clonotype was counted only a few times. The junction shows a germline mismatch at one end, possibly a read error. J is TRBJ1-4 and V is TRBV20-1; D is perhaps TRBD1 (5 bases). Germline CDR1 is DFQATT and CDR2 is SNEGSKA (reference sequence). The CDR3 length is 13 residues. The CDR3 nucleotides are TGCAGTGCTAGACTGTGGGACGGTGAAACACTGTTTTTT. It translates to CSARLWDGETLFF.

This clonotype was detected many times. The V gene is TRBV2, the J gene TRBJ1-4; D might be TRBD1 (5 bases). V gave up 7 bases and J gave up 13 bases, with 16 bases separating them. The CDR3 has 12 amino acids. In germline, CDR1 is SNHLY, CDR2 FYNNEI. In DNA, the CDR3 is TGTGCCAGCATCGGAAACCTGGGGACACTGTTTTTT. Translation: CASIGNLGTLFF.

Of note for this clonotype: Germline is not matched at one junction end, which may reflect a read error. The V gene is TRBV19, the J gene TRBJ2-1; D is uncertain. Germline CDR1 and CDR2: LNHDA and SQIVND (reference sequence). This CDR3 has 17 residues. The CDR3 region is CASSIVPRYLSYNEQSF. The CDR3 DNA is TGTGCCAGTAGTATCGTACCTCGATACCTCTCCTACAATGAGCAGTCCTTC.

This chain connects TRBV12-3 or TRBV12-4 to TRBJ1-1, with D unclear. V lost 2 bases and J lost 2, with 9 bases in between. CDR3 length: 14 residues. In nucleotides, the CDR3 is TGTGCCAGCAGTTTACAGGTACCCAACACTGAAGCTTTCTTT. It encodes CASSLQVPNTEAFF.

This clonotype was counted at least ten times. This rearrangement joins TRBV5-8 to TRBJ1-2; D not resolved. The CDR3 loop spans 13 amino acids. V was clipped by 0 bases and J by 8 bases, with 11 bases between them. Germline lookup yields CDR1 SGHTS and CDR2 YDEGEE. The CDR3 sequence is CASSLDPVRGYTF. Here the CDR3 DNA reads TGTGCCAGCAGCTTGGACCCTGTGCGGGGCTACACCTTC.

This clonotype came up many times. V usage is TRBV12-5 and J usage is TRBJ1-2, with a tentative D call TRBD1 (6 bases). With 6 bases removed from V and 4 bases from J, the gap between germline ends came to 15 bases. The germline CDR1 and CDR2 sequences are LGHNT and FRNRAP. The CDR3 consists of 14 residues. This CDR3 is CASGLPPDSYGYTF. CDR3 DNA: TGTGCTAGTGGACTTCCCCCGGACAGCTATGGCTACACCTTC. The entire variable domain, with the rest obtained from reference TRBV12-5 and TRBJ1-2, is as follows: DARVTQTPRHKVTEMGQEVTMRCQPILGHNTVFWYRQTMMQGLELLAYFRNRAPLDDSGMPKDRFSAEMPDATLATLKIQPSEPRDSAVYFCASGLPPDSYGYTFGSGTRLTVV.

This chain uses TRBV29-1 with TRBJ1-2; D might be TRBD1 (5 bases). The CDR3 spans 13 residues. In germline, CDR1 is SQVTM, CDR2 ANQGSEA. The germline V and J ends were trimmed by 4 bases and 5 bases, with 14 bases remaining between them. The CDR3 bases are TGCAGCGTTGGGCAGGGACGTATATATGGCTACACCTTC. Translated, it gives CSVGQGRIYGYTF.

In its sample, this clonotype was seen many times. The genes are TRBV3-1 and TRBJ1-3; D perhaps matches TRBD1 (5 bases). Trimming took 1 base from V and 9 from J, leaving 10 bases between them. CDR3 length: 13 amino acids. CDR1 and CDR2 from the germline V gene are LGHDT and YNNKEL (reference sequence). For the CDR3, the DNA is TGTGCCAGCAGCCAAGTCACCGGGGCCACCATATATTTT. Its translation is CASSQVTGATIYF.

This clonotype came up many times. This chain connects TRBV20-1 to TRBJ2-2, with D perhaps matching TRBD2 (6 bases). The CDR3 has 15 amino acids. Germline loops: CDR1 DFQATT, CDR2 SNEGSKA (reference sequence). V lost 1 base and J lost 1, with 10 bases in between. Written as DNA, the CDR3 is TGCAGTGCTAGAGTTCCGGGGGAGAACACCGGGGAGCTGTTTTTT. Translating gives CSARVPGENTGELFF.

This chain links TRBV6-6 with TRBJ1-5; TRBD1 agrees at 8 bases. Trimming took 2 bases from V and 11 from J; bases not matched to a gene: 8. The CDR3 loop spans 14 amino acids. The germline V gene has CDR1 MNHNY and CDR2 SVGAGI (reference sequence). In DNA form, the CDR3 reads TGTGCCAGCAGTTACACAGGGGGTAGGGAGACCCAGCATTTT. This codes for CASSYTGGRETQHF.

Regarding this clonotype: This sequence may be a read error, since a much larger clone differs from it by one base. The conserved phenylalanine or tryptophan is not found at the CDR3 terminus, so this likely reflects a read error. The chain links TRBV14 to TRBJ1-5, with a weak D call TRBD1 (6 bases). V lost 4 bases to trimming and J lost 8 bases, with 12 bases between them. The CDR3 consists of 13 residues. Germline V gene data show CDR1 as SGHDN and CDR2 as FVKESK. The CDR3 region is CASSRSKGEPQHS. The CDR3 nucleotides are TGTGCCAGCAGCCGGTCTAAGGGGGAGCCCCAGCATTCT.

This clonotype appeared a few times. This may be a read error: a much more frequent sequence differs by one nucleotide. J is TRBJ1-5 and V is TRBV12-3 or TRBV12-4; D is perhaps TRBD1 (6 bases). The CDR3 runs 14 residues. The germline V and J ends were trimmed by 3 bases and 7 bases, with 13 bases remaining between them. CDR3 residues: CASSFWGAGQPQHF. DNA for the CDR3: TGTGCCAGCAGTTTCTGGGGGGCGGGGCAGCCCCAGCATTTT.

Ten or more counts support this clonotype. The V call is TRBV29-1, the J call TRBJ2-1, with D perhaps matching TRBD1 or TRBD2 (5 bases each). The CDR3 extends over 13 amino acids. The V end lost 4 bases, the J end lost 4 bases, and 11 bases lay between the germline ends. Germline values: CDR1 SQVTM, CDR2 ANQGSEA. The CDR3 loop is CSVGQRGYNEQFF. The CDR3 DNA is TGCAGCGTTGGACAGAGAGGGTACAATGAGCAGTTCTTC.

This clonotype was counted many times. The genes are TRBV24-1 and TRBJ2-5, with 11 bases that match TRBD2. CDR1 and CDR2 (germline): KGHDR, SFDVKD. V lost 6 bases and J lost 5; bases outside the gene matches: 7. The length of the CDR3 is 15 residues. The CDR3 DNA sequence: TGTGCCACCAGTTTGTCTAGCGGGGGGTACGAGACCCAGTACTTC. This encodes CATSLSSGGYETQYF.

The V gene is TRBV2, the J gene TRBJ2-7; 8 nucleotides line up with TRBD1. Germline values: CDR1 SNHLY, CDR2 FYNNEI. This CDR3 has 14 residues. V trimming: 7 bases; J trimming: 7 bases; junction bases outside the gene matches: 12. The chain's CDR3 is CASNPQGATKEQYF. For the CDR3, the DNA is TGTGCCAGCAATCCCCAGGGGGCAACGAAAGAGCAGTACTTC. The entire variable domain, with the rest obtained from reference TRBV2 and TRBJ2-7, is as follows: EPEVTQTPSHQVTQMGQEVILRCVPISNHLYFYWYRQILGQKVEFLVSFYNNEISEKSEIFDDQFSVERPDGSNFTLKIRSTKLEDSAMYFCASNPQGATKEQYFGPGTRLTVT.

This clonotype was detected many times. V and J are TRBV11-2 and TRBJ2-3; weak D call: TRBD1 (5 bases). CDR1 is SGHAT and CDR2 is FQNNGV in the germline V gene. The V end lost 2 bases, the J end lost 1 base, and 19 bases lay between the germline ends. This CDR3 has 18 amino acids. The CDR3 here is CASSLSAGHILGTDTQYF. In DNA form, the CDR3 reads TGTGCCAGCAGCTTATCCGCAGGACACATCTTGGGCACAGATACGCAGTATTTT.

The chain combines TRBV4-1 with TRBJ1-1; weak D call: TRBD1 (5 bases). The CDR3 totals 13 residues. Trimming stripped 4 bases from V and 10 bases from J, with 16 bases between. Germline CDR1 MGHRA, CDR2 YSYEKL. The DNA of the CDR3 is TGCGCCAGCAGCCCCTGGACAAACGCCGGAGCTTTCTTT. It yields the protein CASSPWTNAGAFF.

This chain joins TRBV19 and TRBJ1-2; no clear D. Germline CDR1 reads LNHDA; CDR2 reads SQIVND (reference sequence). The CDR3 contains 14 residues. V was clipped by 1 base and J by 4 bases, with 10 bases between them. The CDR3 spells CASSIGGGSYGYTF. The CDR3 DNA is TGTGCCAGTAGTATAGGGGGAGGCTCCTATGGCTACACCTTC.

This sequence joins TRBV7-8 and TRBJ2-7; 9 bases agree with TRBD1. The J segment lost 4 bases and the V segment lost 2 bases, leaving 6 bases of the junction unmatched. From germline, CDR1 is SGHVS and CDR2 FQNEAQ. There are 15 residues in the CDR3. CDR3 sequence reads: CASSLSGTGNYEQYF. The CDR3 coding sequence is TGTGCCAGCAGCTTATCCGGGACAGGGAATTACGAGCAGTACTTC.

The chain uses TRBV7-2 and TRBJ1-1; D gene uncertain. Germline CDR1 reads SGHTA; CDR2 reads FQGNSA. The CDR3 covers 13 residues. V was clipped by 6 bases and J by 2 bases, with 10 bases between them. As DNA, the CDR3 is TGTGCCAGCAGTGTTACGGGTAACACTGAAGCTTTCTTT. Its protein product is CASSVTGNTEAFF.

This clonotype came up many times. This chain links TRBV5-1 with TRBJ2-5, with 15 bases fitting TRBD2. V gave up 3 bases and J gave up 4 bases; unmatched junction bases: 7. The length of the CDR3 is 17 residues. Germline-derived CDR1 and CDR2 are SGHRS and YFSETQ. DNA of the CDR3: TGCGCCAGCAGCTACGGACTAGCGGGGGGGAGGGTAGAGACCCAGTACTTC. This sequence encodes CASSYGLAGGRVETQYF.

This clonotype was detected many times. The V call is TRBV20-1, the J call TRBJ1-6, with TRBD1 identical over 10 bases. Germline V CDR1 and CDR2: DFQATT, SNEGSKA (reference sequence). V shed 5 bases, J shed 8 bases, and the junction held 3 bases outside the gene matches. CDR3 length: 13 amino acids. The CDR3 bases are TGCAGTGCTCCGGACAGGGGGGATTCACCCCTCCACTTT. As protein: CSAPDRGDSPLHF.